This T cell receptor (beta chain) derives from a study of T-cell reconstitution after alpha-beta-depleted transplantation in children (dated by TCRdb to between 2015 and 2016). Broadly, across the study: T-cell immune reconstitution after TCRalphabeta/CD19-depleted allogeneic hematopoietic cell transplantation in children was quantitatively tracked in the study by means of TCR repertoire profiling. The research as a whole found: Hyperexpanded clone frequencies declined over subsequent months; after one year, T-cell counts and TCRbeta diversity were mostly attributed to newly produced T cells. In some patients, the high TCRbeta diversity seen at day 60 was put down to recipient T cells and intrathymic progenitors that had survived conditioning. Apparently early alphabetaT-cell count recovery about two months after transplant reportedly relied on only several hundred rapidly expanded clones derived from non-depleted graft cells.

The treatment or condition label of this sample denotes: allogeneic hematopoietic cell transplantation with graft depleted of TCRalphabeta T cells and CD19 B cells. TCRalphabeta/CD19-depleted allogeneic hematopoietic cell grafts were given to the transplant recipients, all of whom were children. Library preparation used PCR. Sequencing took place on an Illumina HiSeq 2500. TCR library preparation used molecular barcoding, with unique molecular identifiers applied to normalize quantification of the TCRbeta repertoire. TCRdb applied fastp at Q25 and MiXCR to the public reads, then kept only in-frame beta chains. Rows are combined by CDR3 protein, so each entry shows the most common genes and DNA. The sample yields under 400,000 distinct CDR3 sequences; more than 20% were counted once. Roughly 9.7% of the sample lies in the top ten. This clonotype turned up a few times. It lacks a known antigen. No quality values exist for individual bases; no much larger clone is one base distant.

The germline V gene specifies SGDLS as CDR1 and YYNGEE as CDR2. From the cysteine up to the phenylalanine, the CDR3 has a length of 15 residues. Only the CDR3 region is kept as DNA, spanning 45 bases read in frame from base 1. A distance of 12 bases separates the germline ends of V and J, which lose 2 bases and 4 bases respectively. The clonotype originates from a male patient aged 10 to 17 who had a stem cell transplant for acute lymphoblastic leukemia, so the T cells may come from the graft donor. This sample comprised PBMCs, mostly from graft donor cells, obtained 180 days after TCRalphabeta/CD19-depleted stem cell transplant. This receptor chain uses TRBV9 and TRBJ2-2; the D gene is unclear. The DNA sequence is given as TGTGCCAGCAGCGTCGTAGGTCTTGGCACCGGGGAGCTGTTTTTT. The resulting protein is CASSVVGLGTGELFF. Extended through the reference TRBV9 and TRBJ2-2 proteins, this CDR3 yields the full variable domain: DSGVTQTPKHLITATGQRVTLRCSPRSGDLSVYWYQQSLDQGLQFLIQYYNGEERAKGNILERFSAQQFPDLHSELNLSSLELGDSALYFCASSVVGLGTGELFFGEGSRLTVL.